The 15 T cell receptor beta chains below all came from one sample that was sequenced in a study of OX40 agonist ivuxolimab in advanced cancers. Using immunoSEQ multiplex PCR, the repertoire was profiled, and TCRdb retains in-frame clones only, with some absent. The sample yields 78,000 or so clones, 88% seen once. The sample in question was CD4+ or CD8+ T cells sorted from blood, obtained in a trial of the OX40 agonist ivuxolimab. These receptors were taken from an adult with an advanced solid tumor such as melanoma, head and neck, liver or kidney cancer.

This clone showed up just a few times. The chain couples TRBV5-4 to TRBJ1-3, with D possibly matching TRBD1 (5 bases). The germline CDR1 and CDR2 sequences are SGHNT and YYREEE (reference sequence). The CDR3 spans 14 residues. Trimming stripped 0 bases from V and 8 bases from J, with 12 bases between. The CDR3 DNA sequence: TGTGCCAGCAGCTTGGCCCAGGGTCGGGACACCATATATTTT. Amino acid sequence: CASSLAQGRDTIYF.

This clone came up once. The chain has TRBV5-6 and TRBJ2-5; no reliable D call. The CDR3 totals 13 residues. Trimming shortened V by 1 base and J by 3 bases, and 7 bases separated the two germline ends. Germline CDR1 and CDR2: SGHDT and YYEEEE. The CDR3 region is CASSLPAKETQYF. For the CDR3, the DNA is TGTGCCAGCAGCTTGCCAGCCAAAGAGACCCAGTACTTC.

The V and J genes are TRBV7-9 and TRBJ1-2; 7 bases fit TRBD1. J lost 2 bases, V lost 4 bases, and 7 bases had no gene match. The CDR3 spans 15 residues. Germline V gene data show CDR1 as SEHNR and CDR2 as FQNEAQ (reference sequence). CDR3 DNA sequence: TGTGCCAGCAGCTCCGGGACAGTTACAAACTATGGCTACACCTTC. Translating gives CASSSGTVTNYGYTF.

V is TRBV5-1 and J is TRBJ2-3; no definite D call. The CDR3 runs to 14 residues. CDR1 and CDR2 (germline): SGHRS, YFSETQ. V dropped 4 bases and J dropped 0 bases, with 9 bases sitting between them. CDR3 DNA: TGCGCCAGCAGCCCCACTACTAGCACAGATACGCAGTATTTT. It yields the protein CASSPTTSTDTQYF.

The genes are TRBV28 and TRBJ2-3, with unresolved D. The length of the CDR3 is 15 residues. CDR1 and CDR2 from the germline V gene are MDHEN and SYDVKM. Trimming cost V 3 bases and J 1 base, with 11 bases left between them. In nucleotides, the CDR3 is TGTGCCAGCAGTTTCGTGGGATTCGGCACAGATACGCAGTATTTT. Protein: CASSFVGFGTDTQYF.

V and J are TRBV10-3 and TRBJ2-5; 8 bases align to TRBD1. In germline, CDR1 is ENHRY, CDR2 SYGVKD. This CDR3 is built from 16 residues. V lost 0 bases to trimming and J lost 4 bases; unmatched junction nucleotides: 7. The CDR3 nucleotides read TGTGCCATCAGTGAGTCCGGCAGGGGGCGCGGAGAGACCCAGTACTTC. Protein: CAISESGRGRGETQYF.

V and J are TRBV5-1 and TRBJ2-1; 8 positions match TRBD2. Trimming took 3 bases from V and 9 from J; bases not matched to a gene: 11. Germline V CDR1 and CDR2: SGHRS, YFSETQ. The CDR3 is 15 residues long. The DNA for the CDR3 is TGCGCCAGCAGCTATACCGGGACTAGTGGTGCTGAGCAGTTCTTC. Amino acids: CASSYTGTSGAEQFF.

The genes are TRBV30 and TRBJ2-3; possibly TRBD1 or TRBD2 for D (5 bases each). Trimming removed 3 bases from V and 6 bases from J, with 16 bases in between. CDR3 size: 14 residues. Germline V gives CDR1 GTSNPN, CDR2 SVGIG (reference sequence). CDR3 coding DNA: TGTGCCTGGAGCCGGGACGGGCGGGCCGATACGCAGTATTTT. This encodes CAWSRDGRADTQYF.

Concerning this clone itself: The sample carries other DNA sequences with the same CDR3. This chain uses TRBV10-3 with TRBJ1-3; D uncertain. CDR1 ENHRY and CDR2 SYGVKD come from the germline V gene. With 0 bases removed from V and 3 bases from J, the gap between germline ends came to 3 bases. The CDR3 is made up of 13 amino acids. CDR3 DNA: TGTGCCATCAGTGAGTCGGATGGAAACACCATATATTTT. This encodes CAISESDGNTIYF.

This sequence joins TRBV30 and TRBJ2-7; perhaps TRBD1 as D (6 bases). The CDR3 spans 16 residues. Germline V gene sequence: CDR1 GTSNPN, CDR2 SVGIG (reference sequence). Trimming stripped 3 bases from V and 0 bases from J, with 18 bases between. DNA for the CDR3: TGTGCCTGGAGCGACCCGGGACACTTGCTCTCCTACGAGCAGTACTTC. Translating it yields CAWSDPGHLLSYEQYF. Supplemented by reference TRBV30 and TRBJ2-7, the full variable domain reads SQTIHQWPATLVQPVGSPLSLECTVEGTSNPNLYWYRQAAGRGLQLLFYSVGIGQISSEVPQNLSASRPQDRQFILSSKKLLLSDSGFYLCAWSDPGHLLSYEQYFGPGTRLTVT.

The V call is TRBV7-9, the J call TRBJ1-5; 8 bases agree with TRBD1. Germline loops: CDR1 SEHNR, CDR2 FQNEAQ (reference sequence). Germline trimming cut 3 bases from V and 0 bases from J; bases unmatched to any gene: 4. The CDR3 has 16 amino acids. CDR3 in DNA: TGTGCCAGCAGCTTCGGACAGGGAGGTAGCAATCAGCCCCAGCATTTT. Translation: CASSFGQGGSNQPQHF. Together with reference TRBV7-9 and TRBJ1-5, the CDR3 gives the full variable domain: DTGVSQNPRHKITKRGQNVTFRCDPISEHNRLYWYRQTLGQGPEFLTYFQNEAQLEKSRLLSDRFSAERPKGSFSTLEIQRTEQGDSAMYLCASSFGQGGSNQPQHFGDGTRLSIL.

This chain links TRBV10-3 with TRBJ2-7; TRBD1 agrees at 8 bases. J lost 4 bases, V lost 2 bases, and 4 bases had no gene match. This CDR3 is built from 14 residues. Per the germline V gene, CDR1 is ENHRY and CDR2 is SYGVKD. This CDR3 reads CAISEDRGAYEQYF. The CDR3 bases are TGTGCCATCAGTGAGGACAGGGGCGCTTACGAGCAGTACTTC.

The chain carries TRBV29-1 and TRBJ2-5; D uncertain. Germline CDR1 reads SQVTM; CDR2 reads ANQGSEA. The V end lost 5 bases, the J end lost 1 base, and 14 bases lay between the germline ends. This CDR3 region has 14 residues. The CDR3 coding sequence is TGCAGCGTTCTTATATCCTACTTCCAAGAGACCCAGTACTTC. This sequence encodes CSVLISYFQETQYF.

The CDR3 nucleotides read TGCGCCAGCAGCCCGCGGGGCACTGAAGCTTTCTTT. It codes for CASSPRGTEAFF. The V call is TRBV5-1, the J call TRBJ1-1; D is undetermined. CDR3 length equals 12 residues. CDR1 SGHRS and CDR2 YFSETQ come from the germline V gene. Trimming pared 4 bases from V and 4 bases from J, leaving 8 bases between.

This clone has only a few counts. The gene calls are TRBV28 and TRBJ1-2, with unresolved D. Trimming shortened V by 10 bases and J by 7 bases, and 13 bases separated the two germline ends. In germline, CDR1 is MDHEN, CDR2 SYDVKM. This CDR3 region has 11 residues. The CDR3 DNA follows: TGTGCCACCACCGAAGGGAGTGGCTACACCTTC. It is translated as CATTEGSGYTF.